These T cell receptor beta chains were read from a single sample in a study of T cells in Graves' hyperthyroidism and ophthalmopathy. TCRdb re-derived calls from the multiplex PCR reads in MiXCR, one entry per CDR3 protein. The data show about 370,000 distinct CDR3 sequences, roughly 15% seen once. Sequenced: blood. These receptors all stem from a woman aged 55-69 years with Graves' ophthalmopathy. Both conserved end residues are part of each CDR3.

V | CDR3
TRBV2 | CASSPGRPVTEQFF
TRBV28 | CASSPPPGTGSYEQYF
TRBV2 | CASSETKAGSSYNEQFF
TRBV5-1 | CASSLQGSGETQYF
TRBV28 | CASSFSTSEKLFF
TRBV11-2 | CASSFQALRDEKLFF
TRBV5-8 | CASSQGALNTEAFF
TRBV11-2 | CASSLDLSRNTEAFF
TRBV11-2 | CASSGDRGNTEAFF
TRBV20-1 | CSARVMAGGNYEQYF
TRBV9 | CASSPTKGSYNEQFF
TRBV6-5 | CASSSRTGGYYEQYF
TRBV6-1 | CASSRGTGKETRGYTF
TRBV5-1 | CASKMTSGTDTQYF
TRBV28 | CASSLRLGSTDTQYF
TRBV5-1 | CASSVPGRDRDTQYF
TRBV6-2/TRBV6-3 | CASSPTVPNQPQHF
TRBV10-2 | CASQERGYNEQFF
TRBV18 | CASSPRNGGNTEAFF
TRBV5-1 | CASSPRASQPYNEQFF
TRBV6-1 | CASKTGGNEKLFF
TRBV7-6 | CASSRTSRRADTQYF